The T cell receptor (beta chain) under discussion was sequenced for a study of blood T cell repertoires in COVID-19. Study-wide background: Whether acute or convalescent, the COVID-19 samples came from the United States, Italy and Spain. PBMCs, B-cell-depleted T cells, or T cells provided the cDNA or gDNA that made up the material.

Original data processing: Estimation of nucleated cell counts relied on the amplification of reference gene primers. Method: immunoSEQ multiplex PCR; TCRdb's copy keeps in-frame clones and lacks some. Clonal size and the V and J genes are those of that table, whereas D and trimming came from the DNA. The sample lists approximately 70,000 clones, about 89% seen once, with about 12% in the top ten. This CDR3 is built from 15 residues. Germline-derived CDR1 and CDR2 are SNHLY and FYNNEI. V lost 1 base and J lost 8, with 14 bases in between. The chain is built from TRBV2 and TRBJ1-4; D call uncertain. Sequencing was done on a sample of peripheral blood. This receptor was obtained from a woman aged 60-75 years with acute or convalescent COVID-19. CDR3 in DNA: TGTGCCAGCAGTGAAGGGAGGTCGGGCTCAGAAAAACTGTTTTTT. This translates into CASSEGRSGSEKLFF.